This TCR beta chain was recovered during a study of regulatory T cells in long-lasting Graves disease (dated by TCRdb to about 2021). For the wider study: Newly diagnosed Graves' disease patients had taken antithyroid drugs for less than 3 months. Persistent Graves' disease patients were compared with newly diagnosed Graves' disease patients by peripheral blood TCR sequencing and RNA sequencing. The study was registered as a clinical trial and conducted in China. A total of roughly 35 samples underwent TCR sequencing: roughly 13 from persistent and roughly 20 from newly diagnosed Graves' disease patients. The paper's findings and limits, for the study overall: The authors noted that the small sample size was a limitation that may lower accuracy. TRBV28, TRBJ1-2 and TRBJ2-5 were preferentially used in persistent disease, while TRBV20-1 and TRBJ2-1 were favored in newly diagnosed disease. Sequencing and analysis were limited to the TCR beta chain. Persistent Graves' disease patients showed lower TCR Shannon entropy and fewer highly expanded clones than newly diagnosed patients, suggesting clonal expansion. Patients with persistent disease shared more public clonotypes (fewer than 3,000) than newly diagnosed patients did (more than 900). Because the primary lesion, thyroid tissue, could not be accessed, the study looked at peripheral blood alone.

Taken with the paper, the label for time point translates to: newly diagnosed GD, antithyroid drugs for less than 3 months. For both TCR sequencing and RNA sequencing, RNA was extracted from PBMCs using TRIzol. The diagnosis of Graves' disease was made according to American Thyroid Association guidelines. Recruitment of patients was carried out at an endocrinology department in Xi'an, China. Each patient gave about 9.1 milliliters of peripheral blood, collected in an EDTA anticoagulant tube. Ficoll Paque Plus density gradient separation was used to isolate PBMCs, and no further T cell sorting was performed. RNA quality was checked with an Agilent 2100 Bioanalyzer and agarose gel, and concentration with a NanoDrop 2000. The library came from multiplex PCR. Sequenced on an Illumina HiSeq 4000. iRepertoire HTBI primers and Arm-PCR amplification of CDR3 regions were used to construct TCR beta libraries. Gel purification was performed on PCR products prior to sequencing. On the authors' methods: Gene usage analysis of CDR3 amino acid clonotypes used the approximately 62 TRBV and approximately 13 TRBJ segments found across samples. COPE and FqMerger were used to merge the filtered high-quality paired reads into contigs. BLAST was used to align contigs to IMGT TRBV, TRBD and TRBJ reference genes, with CDR3 defined following IMGT. Highly expanded clones were defined as clonotypes with a frequency above 0.1%. Shannon entropy was used to measure repertoire diversity, and the Gini coefficient was used to measure V-J evenness. Clonotypes shared by more than one individual were considered public. TCRdb reworked the public reads: Q25 trimming with fastp, MiXCR clone assembly, productive beta chains retained. Here each entry gathers all rows of one CDR3 protein and keeps the most common genes and DNA. TCRdb assigned the V and J calls; the authors' analysis was not used. In this sample the table shows roughly 500,000 distinct CDR3 sequences, around 13% of which occur a single time. Of the sample, approximately 17% falls within the top ten clones.

This clonotype was detected a few times. No antigen is known for it. Per-nucleotide qualities are absent, and no much larger clonotype sits a single base away. The germline V end is reduced by 4 bases and the J end by 5 bases; junction bases left unmatched: 11. The CDR3 contains 17 residues, cysteine and phenylalanine counted. Just CDR3 DNA is preserved here, 51 bases in frame from base 1. For CDR1 and CDR2, the germline V gene (reference sequence) lists SEHNR and FQNEAQ. This sample also appeared in a second study, on T cells in Graves' hyperthyroidism and ophthalmopathy. As that second study puts it: Stable Graves' hyperthyroidism was defined as no progression to ophthalmopathy during 18 months of follow-up. Hyperthyroidism patients were newly diagnosed, had a disease duration of under 2 months, and were aged 18 to 65 years. The study excluded patients with uncontrolled infections, other autoimmune diseases, pregnancy or lactation. Diagnoses were based on clinical symptoms, serum thyroxine and TRAb, thyroid ultrasound and orbital computed tomography. The first round of RT-PCR for the TCR CDR3 was performed with the HTBI primer set and the Qiagen OneStep RT-PCR kit. Blood samples also contained most of the expanded thyroid clonotypes (frequency above 0.001), which suggests that blood repertoires may reflect thyroid immune responses. Ophthalmopathy was separated from stable hyperthyroidism by a 13 V-J signature model, with approximately 90% sensitivity and approximately 84% specificity obtained in cross-validation and 80%/75% obtained in testing. During validation, the model predicted progression to ophthalmopathy a median of approximately six months ahead of onset, with roughly 65% sensitivity and around 72% specificity. To identify TCR V-J signatures that set the groups apart, the researchers used a discovery cohort of 90 to 100 patients, made up of fewer than 50 with Graves' ophthalmopathy and 57 with stable Graves' hyperthyroidism. Whether ophthalmopathy could be predicted prospectively was tested in an independent validation cohort made up of roughly 19 hyperthyroidism patients plus 17 patients who later progressed to ophthalmopathy. The 100 discovery patients were divided at random into training and test sets in a 7:3 ratio. Thyroid tissue and blood T-cell repertoires from over 5 Graves' hyperthyroidism patients were also compared in the study. Following sampling, methimazole starting at 30 mg daily was given to hyperthyroidism patients, and high-dose intravenous methylprednisolone was given to ophthalmopathy patients. The libraries were constructed in a second round of multiplex PCR and then size-selected and purified. Libraries were sequenced paired-end with 100 bp reads on an Illumina HiSeq2000. SOAPnuke was used to process the raw data, removing reads that contained adapters or uncalled bases, had a mean Phred below 15, or lacked an exact match to the constant primer or identifier. COPE v1.2.5 was used to merge the high-quality paired reads, and each unique nucleotide sequence was defined as a clonotype. MiTCR v1.1 was used to align the clonotypes against IMGT TRBV, TRBD and TRBJ reference segments. The analysis was restricted to V-J combinations with a frequency above 0.0001, which together covered 99.2% of the repertoires. A TCS score was defined as the ratio between F50 (clonal expansion) and ExV (chaos), using BLOSUM62-based TCRdist between CDR3 peptides within each V-J. Welch's t-statistics and random forest reduced fewer than 600 V-J features to under 15, which were used in a naive Bayes classifier (R e1071). No statistical method was used to set the sample size in advance, and investigators knew the group allocation. TCR Vbeta CDR3 sequencing of fewer than 150 peripheral blood samples (approximately 44 ophthalmopathy, approximately 80 hyperthyroidism and roughly 17 progressor patients) is reported in the paper.

The sequence links TRBV7-9 to TRBJ2-1; the junction holds 10 bases that match TRBD2. This material consisted of peripheral blood mononuclear cells (PBMCs), taken at new diagnosis, from a patient treated with antithyroid drugs. The sequence was collected from a woman aged 50 to 60 with Graves disease. Donor details come from another sample of the same person, matched by shared clones. At the DNA level, the sequence is TGTGCCAGCAGCTACCGAAGACTAGCGGGCGGAAACAATGAGCAGTTCTTC. Its translation reads: CASSYRRLAGGNNEQFF.